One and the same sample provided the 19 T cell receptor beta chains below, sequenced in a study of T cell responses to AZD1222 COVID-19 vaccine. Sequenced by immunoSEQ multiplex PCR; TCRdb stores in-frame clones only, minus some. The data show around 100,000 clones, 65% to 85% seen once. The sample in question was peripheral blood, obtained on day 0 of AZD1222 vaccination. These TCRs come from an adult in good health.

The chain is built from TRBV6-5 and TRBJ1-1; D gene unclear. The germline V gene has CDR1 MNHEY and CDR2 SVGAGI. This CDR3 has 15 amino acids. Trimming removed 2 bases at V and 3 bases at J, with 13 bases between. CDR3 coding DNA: TGTGCCAGCAGTTACGGGTCACTGAGTGACACTGAAGCTTTCTTT. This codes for CASSYGSLSDTEAFF.

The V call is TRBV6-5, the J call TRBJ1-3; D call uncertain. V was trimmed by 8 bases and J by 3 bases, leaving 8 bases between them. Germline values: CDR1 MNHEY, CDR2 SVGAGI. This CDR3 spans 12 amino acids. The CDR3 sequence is CASALGGNTIYF. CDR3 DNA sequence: TGTGCCAGCGCATTGGGTGGAAACACCATATATTTT.

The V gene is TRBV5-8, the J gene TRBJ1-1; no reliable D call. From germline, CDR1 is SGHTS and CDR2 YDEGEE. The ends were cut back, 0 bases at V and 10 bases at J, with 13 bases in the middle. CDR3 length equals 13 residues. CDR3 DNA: TGTGCCAGCAGCTTGGTTTCGTTGGCTGGAGCTTTCTTT. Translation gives CASSLVSLAGAFF.

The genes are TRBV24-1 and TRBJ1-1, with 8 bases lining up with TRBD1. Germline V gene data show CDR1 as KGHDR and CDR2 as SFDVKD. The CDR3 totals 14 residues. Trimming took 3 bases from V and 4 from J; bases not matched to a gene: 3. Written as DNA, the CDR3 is TGTGCCACCAGTGATCACAGGGGGGTCACTGAAGCTTTCTTT. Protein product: CATSDHRGVTEAFF.

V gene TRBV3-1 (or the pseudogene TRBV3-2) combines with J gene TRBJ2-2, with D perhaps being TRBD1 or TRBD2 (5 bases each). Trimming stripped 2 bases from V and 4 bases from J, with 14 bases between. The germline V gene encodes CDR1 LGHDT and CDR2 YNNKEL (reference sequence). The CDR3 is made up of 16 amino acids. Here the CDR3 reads CASSQHPGRGTGELFF. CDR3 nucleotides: TGTGCCAGCAGCCAACATCCGGGACGGGGCACCGGGGAGCTGTTTTTT.

The CDR3, as DNA: TGCGCCAGCAGCCAAGATGACCAGAGAACCTACGAGCAGTACTTC. Translated: CASSQDDQRTYEQYF. This chain uses TRBV4-1 with TRBJ2-7; D not resolved. Trimming left V 0 bases short and J 2 bases short, with 11 bases between. Germline CDR1 and CDR2: MGHRA and YSYEKL. This CDR3 has 15 residues.

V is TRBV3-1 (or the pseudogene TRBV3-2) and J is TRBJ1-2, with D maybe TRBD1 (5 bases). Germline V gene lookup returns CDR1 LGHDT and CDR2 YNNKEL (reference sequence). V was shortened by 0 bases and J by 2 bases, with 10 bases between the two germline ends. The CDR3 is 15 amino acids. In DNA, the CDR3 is TGTGCCAGCAGCCAAGATCTCCCAGGGAACTATGGCTACACCTTC. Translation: CASSQDLPGNYGYTF.

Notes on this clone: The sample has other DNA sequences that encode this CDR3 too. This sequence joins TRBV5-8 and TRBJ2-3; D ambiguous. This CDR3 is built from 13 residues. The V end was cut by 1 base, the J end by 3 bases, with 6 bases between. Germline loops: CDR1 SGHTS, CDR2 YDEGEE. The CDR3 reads CASSLPGTDTQYF. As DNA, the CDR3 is TGTGCCAGCAGCTTGCCGGGTACAGATACGCAGTATTTT.

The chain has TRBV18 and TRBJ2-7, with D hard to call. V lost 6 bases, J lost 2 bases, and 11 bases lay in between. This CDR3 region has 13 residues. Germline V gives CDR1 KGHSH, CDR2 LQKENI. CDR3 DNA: TGTGCCAGCTCTCCCGGACGGACCTACGAGCAGTACTTC. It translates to CASSPGRTYEQYF.

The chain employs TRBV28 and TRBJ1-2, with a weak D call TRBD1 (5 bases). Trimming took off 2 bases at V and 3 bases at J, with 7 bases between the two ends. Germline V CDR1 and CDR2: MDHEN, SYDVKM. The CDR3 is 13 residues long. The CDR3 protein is CASSLKGYYGYTF. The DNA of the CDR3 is TGTGCCAGCAGTTTAAAGGGGTACTATGGCTACACCTTC.

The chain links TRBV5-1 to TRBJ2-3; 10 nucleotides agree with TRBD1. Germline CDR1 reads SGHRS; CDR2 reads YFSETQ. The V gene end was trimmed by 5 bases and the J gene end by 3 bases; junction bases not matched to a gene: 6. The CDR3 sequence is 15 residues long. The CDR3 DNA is TGCGCCAGCAGACAAGGGGACAGGGGAACAGATACGCAGTATTTT. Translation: CASRQGDRGTDTQYF. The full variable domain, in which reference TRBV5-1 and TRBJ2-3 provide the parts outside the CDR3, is KAGVTQTPRYLIKTRGQQVTLSCSPISGHRSVSWYQQTPGQGLQFLFEYFSETQRNKGNFPGRFSGRQFSNSRSEMNVSTLELGDSALYLCASRQGDRGTDTQYFGPGTRLTVL.

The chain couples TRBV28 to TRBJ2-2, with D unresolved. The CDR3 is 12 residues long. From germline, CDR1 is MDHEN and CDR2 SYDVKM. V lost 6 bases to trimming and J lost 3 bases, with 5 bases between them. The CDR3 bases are TGTGCCAGCAGGATTGACACCGGGGAGCTGTTTTTT. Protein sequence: CASRIDTGELFF.

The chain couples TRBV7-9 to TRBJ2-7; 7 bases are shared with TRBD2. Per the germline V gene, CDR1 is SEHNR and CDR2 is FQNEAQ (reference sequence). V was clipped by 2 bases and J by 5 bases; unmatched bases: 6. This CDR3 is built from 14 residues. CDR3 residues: CASSLSGTINEQYF. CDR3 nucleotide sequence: TGTGCCAGCAGCTTATCTGGGACTATCAACGAGCAGTACTTC.

CDR3 loop: CASSHRVGAGLRGTNSEQYF. The CDR3 region has the DNA TGCGCCAGCAGCCATCGGGTGGGGGCAGGGCTTAGAGGGACCAATTCCGAGCAGTACTTC. The gene calls are TRBV4-1 and TRBJ2-7, with a tentative D call TRBD1 (6 bases). Trimming shortened V by 3 bases and J by 6 bases, and 33 bases separated the two germline ends. The CDR3 runs to 20 residues. Germline V gene data show CDR1 as MGHRA and CDR2 as YSYEKL.

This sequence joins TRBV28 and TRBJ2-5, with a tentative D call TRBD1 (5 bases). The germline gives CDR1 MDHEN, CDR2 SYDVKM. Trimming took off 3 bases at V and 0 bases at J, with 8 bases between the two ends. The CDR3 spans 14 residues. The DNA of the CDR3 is TGTGCCAGCAGTTTTCCGGACAACCAAGAGACCCAGTACTTC. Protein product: CASSFPDNQETQYF.

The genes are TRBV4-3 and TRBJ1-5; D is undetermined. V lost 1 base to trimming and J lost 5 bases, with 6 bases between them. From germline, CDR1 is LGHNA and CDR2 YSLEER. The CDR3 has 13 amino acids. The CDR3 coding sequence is TGCGCCAGCAGCCAAGGGTACGATCAGCCCCAGCATTTT. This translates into CASSQGYDQPQHF.

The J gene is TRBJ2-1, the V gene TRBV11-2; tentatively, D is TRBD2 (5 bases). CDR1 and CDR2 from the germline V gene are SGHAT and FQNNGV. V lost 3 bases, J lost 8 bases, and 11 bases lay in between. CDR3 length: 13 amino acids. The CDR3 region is CASSLEVVDEQFF. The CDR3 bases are TGTGCCAGCAGCTTGGAGGTCGTGGATGAGCAGTTCTTC.

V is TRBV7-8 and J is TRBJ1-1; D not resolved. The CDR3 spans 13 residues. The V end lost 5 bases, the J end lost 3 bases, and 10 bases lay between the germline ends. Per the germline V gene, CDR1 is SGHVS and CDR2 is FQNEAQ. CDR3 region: CASSQVGDTEAFF. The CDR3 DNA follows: TGTGCCAGCAGCCAAGTGGGAGACACTGAAGCTTTCTTT.

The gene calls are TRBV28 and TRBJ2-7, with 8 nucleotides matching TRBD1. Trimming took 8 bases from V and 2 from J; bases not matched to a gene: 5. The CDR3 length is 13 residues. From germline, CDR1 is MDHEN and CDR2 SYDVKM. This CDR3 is CASRDRITYEQYF. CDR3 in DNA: TGTGCCAGCCGGGACAGGATTACCTACGAGCAGTACTTC.